This T cell receptor (beta chain) was profiled in a study of molecular identifiers for immune sequencing clone quantification. Study context: Four portions were sequenced after RNA from about 20,000 or 100,000 naive CD8 cells was split five ways in replicates. Findings of the study overall: Investigators reportedly could detect spiked Jurkat TCR RNA from one cell among approximately 930,000 naive cells.

About this clonotype itself: Antigen specificity is unknown.

V shed 7 bases, J shed 5 bases, and the junction held 7 bases outside the gene matches. Germline V gene sequence: CDR1 SQVTM, CDR2 ANQGSEA. This CDR3 has 12 residues. Methods described previously, with TCR primers listed, were used for bulk TCR libraries. Using its own MiXCR run on the PCR reads, TCRdb lists one record per CDR3 protein. The table has 75,000 to 95,000 distinct CDR3 sequences, around a quarter seen once. The V call is TRBV29-1, the J call TRBJ2-7; 8 bases fit TRBD1. This sequence originates from a human donor in good health. Some libraries in this study had Jurkat cell RNA spiked in. Sequencing used naive CD8+ T cells from blood, with Jurkat cell RNA spiked in. Subset defined: FACS-sorted CD8+CD4-CCR7+CD45RA+ naive T cells. The CDR3 coding sequence is TGCAGCGCTCAGGGGGCGCCGGACGAGCAGTACTTC. It codes for CSAQGAPDEQYF.